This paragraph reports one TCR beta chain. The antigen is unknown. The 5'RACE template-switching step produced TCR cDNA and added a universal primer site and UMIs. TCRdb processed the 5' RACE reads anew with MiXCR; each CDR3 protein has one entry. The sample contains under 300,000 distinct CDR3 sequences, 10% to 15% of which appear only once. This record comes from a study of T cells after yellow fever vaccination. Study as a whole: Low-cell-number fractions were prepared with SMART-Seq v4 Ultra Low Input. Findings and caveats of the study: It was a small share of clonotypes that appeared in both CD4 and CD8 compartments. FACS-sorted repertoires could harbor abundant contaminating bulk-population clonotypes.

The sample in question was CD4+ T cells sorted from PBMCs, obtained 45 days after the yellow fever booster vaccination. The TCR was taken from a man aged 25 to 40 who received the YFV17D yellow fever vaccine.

The CDR3, as DNA: TGTGCCAGCTCACCACCGTCGCGTCTTGGGGAGACCCAGTACTTC. Translation: CASSPPSRLGETQYF. This sequence joins TRBV18 and TRBJ2-5; D is unresolved. CDR3 length: 15 residues. Trimming cost V 0 bases and J 5 bases, with 13 bases left between them. From germline, CDR1 is KGHSH and CDR2 LQKENI.